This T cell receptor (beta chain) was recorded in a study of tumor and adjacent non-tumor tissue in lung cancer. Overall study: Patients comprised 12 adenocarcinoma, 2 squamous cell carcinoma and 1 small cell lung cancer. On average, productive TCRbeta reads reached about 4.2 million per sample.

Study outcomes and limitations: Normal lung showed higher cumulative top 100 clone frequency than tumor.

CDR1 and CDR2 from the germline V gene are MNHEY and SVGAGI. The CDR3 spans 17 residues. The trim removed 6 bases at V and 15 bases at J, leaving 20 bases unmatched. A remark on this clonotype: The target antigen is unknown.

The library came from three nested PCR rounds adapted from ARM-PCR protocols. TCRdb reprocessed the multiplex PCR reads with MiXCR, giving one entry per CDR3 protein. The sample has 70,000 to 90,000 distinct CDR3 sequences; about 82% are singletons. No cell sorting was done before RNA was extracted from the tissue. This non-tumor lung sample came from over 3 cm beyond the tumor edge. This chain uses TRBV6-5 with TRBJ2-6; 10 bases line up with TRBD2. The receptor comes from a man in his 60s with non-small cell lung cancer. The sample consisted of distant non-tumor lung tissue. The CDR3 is CASSLAGAISGADGLTF. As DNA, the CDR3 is TGTGCCAGCAGCCTAGCGGGAGCCATCTCTGGGGCCGACGGCCTGACTTTC.